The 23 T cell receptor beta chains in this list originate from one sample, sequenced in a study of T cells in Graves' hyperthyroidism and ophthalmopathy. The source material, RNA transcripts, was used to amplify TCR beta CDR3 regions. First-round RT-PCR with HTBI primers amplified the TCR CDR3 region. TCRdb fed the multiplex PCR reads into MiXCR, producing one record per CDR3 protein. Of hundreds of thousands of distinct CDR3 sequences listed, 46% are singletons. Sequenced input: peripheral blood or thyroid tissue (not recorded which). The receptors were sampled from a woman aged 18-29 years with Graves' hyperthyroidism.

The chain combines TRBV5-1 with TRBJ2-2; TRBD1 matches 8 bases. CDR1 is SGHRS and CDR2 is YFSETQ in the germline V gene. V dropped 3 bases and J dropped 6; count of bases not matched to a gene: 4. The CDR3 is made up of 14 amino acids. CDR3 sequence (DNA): TGCGCCAGCAGCTCGGGACAGGTCCCCGGGGAGCTGTTTTTT. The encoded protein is CASSSGQVPGELFF.

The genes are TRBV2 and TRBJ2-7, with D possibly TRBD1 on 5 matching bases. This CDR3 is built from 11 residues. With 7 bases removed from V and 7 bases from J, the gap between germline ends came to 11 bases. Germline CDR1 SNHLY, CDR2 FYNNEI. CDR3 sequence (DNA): TGTGCCAGCAAAGGGGTGAATGAGCAGTACTTC. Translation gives CASKGVNEQYF.

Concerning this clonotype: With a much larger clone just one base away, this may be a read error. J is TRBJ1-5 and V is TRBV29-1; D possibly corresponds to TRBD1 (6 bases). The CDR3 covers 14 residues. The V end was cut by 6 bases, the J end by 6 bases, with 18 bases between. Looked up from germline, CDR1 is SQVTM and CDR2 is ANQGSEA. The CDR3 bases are TGCAGCGTACTTCTGGACAGCTACAGTCAGCCCCAGCATTTT. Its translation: CSVLLDSYSQPQHF.

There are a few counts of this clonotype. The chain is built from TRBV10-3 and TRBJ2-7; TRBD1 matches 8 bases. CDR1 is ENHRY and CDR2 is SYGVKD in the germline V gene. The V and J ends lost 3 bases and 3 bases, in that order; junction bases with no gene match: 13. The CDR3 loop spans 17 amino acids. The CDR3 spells CAISETWQGQGIYEQYF. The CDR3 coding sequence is TGTGCCATCAGTGAAACGTGGCAAGGACAGGGTATCTACGAGCAGTACTTC.

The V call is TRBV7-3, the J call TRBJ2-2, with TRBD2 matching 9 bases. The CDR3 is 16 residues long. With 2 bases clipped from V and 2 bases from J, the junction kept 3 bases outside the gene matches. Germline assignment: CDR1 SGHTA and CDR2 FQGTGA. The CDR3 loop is CASSLLAGVNTGELFF. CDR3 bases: TGTGCCAGCAGCTTATTAGCGGGAGTCAACACCGGGGAGCTGTTTTTT.

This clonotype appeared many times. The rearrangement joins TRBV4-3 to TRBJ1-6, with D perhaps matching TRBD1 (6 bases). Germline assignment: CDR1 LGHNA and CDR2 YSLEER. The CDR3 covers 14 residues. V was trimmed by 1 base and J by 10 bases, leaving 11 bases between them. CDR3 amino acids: CASSQGQEGSPLHF. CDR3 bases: TGCGCCAGCAGCCAAGGACAGGAAGGATCACCCCTCCACTTT.

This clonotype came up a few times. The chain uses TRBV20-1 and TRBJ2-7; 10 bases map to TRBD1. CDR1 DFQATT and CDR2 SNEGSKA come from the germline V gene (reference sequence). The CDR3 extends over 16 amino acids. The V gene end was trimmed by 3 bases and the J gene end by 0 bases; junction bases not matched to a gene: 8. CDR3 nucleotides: TGCAGTGCTAGTTCTGGGACAGGGGCCCTCTCCTACGAGCAGTACTTC. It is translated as CSASSGTGALSYEQYF.

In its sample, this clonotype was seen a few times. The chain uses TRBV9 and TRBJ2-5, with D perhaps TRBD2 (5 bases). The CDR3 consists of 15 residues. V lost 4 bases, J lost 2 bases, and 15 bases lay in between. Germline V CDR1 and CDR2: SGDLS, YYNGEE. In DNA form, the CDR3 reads TGTGCCAGCAGCCAAGATAGCGACGGTCAAGAGACCCAGTACTTC. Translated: CASSQDSDGQETQYF.

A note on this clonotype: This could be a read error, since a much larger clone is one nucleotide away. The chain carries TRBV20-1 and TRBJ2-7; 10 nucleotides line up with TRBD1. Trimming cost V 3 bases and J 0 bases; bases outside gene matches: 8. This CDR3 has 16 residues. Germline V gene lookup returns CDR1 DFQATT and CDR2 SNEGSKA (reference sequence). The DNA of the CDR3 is TGCAGTGCTAGGGGGGAGGACAGGGGGGGCTCCTACGAGCAGTACTTC. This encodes CSARGEDRGGSYEQYF.

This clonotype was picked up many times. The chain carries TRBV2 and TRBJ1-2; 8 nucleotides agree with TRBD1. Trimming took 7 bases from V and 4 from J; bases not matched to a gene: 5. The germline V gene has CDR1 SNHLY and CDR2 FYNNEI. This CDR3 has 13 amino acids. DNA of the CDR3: TGTGCCAGCAAGGCGACAGGGGTCTATGGCTACACCTTC. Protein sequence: CASKATGVYGYTF.

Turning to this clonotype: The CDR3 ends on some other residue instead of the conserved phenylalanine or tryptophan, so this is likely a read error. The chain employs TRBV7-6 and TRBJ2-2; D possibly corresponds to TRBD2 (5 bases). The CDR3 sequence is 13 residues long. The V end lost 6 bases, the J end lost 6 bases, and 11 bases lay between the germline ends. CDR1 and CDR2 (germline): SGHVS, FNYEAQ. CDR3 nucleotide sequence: TGTGCCAGCAGTCCACTAGTGTCCGGGGAGCTGTTTCTT. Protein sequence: CASSPLVSGELFL.

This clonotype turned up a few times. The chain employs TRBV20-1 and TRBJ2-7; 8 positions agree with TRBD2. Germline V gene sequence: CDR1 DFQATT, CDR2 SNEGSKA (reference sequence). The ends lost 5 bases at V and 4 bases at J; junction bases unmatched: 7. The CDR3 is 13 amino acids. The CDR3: CSADALAAYEQYF. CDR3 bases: TGCAGTGCTGACGCACTAGCGGCATACGAGCAGTACTTC.

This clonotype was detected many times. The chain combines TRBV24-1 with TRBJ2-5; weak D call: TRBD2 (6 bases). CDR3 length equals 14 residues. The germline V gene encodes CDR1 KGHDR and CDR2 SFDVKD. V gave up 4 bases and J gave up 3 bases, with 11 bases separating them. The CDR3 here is CATSEGWGEETQYF. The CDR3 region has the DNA TGTGCCACCAGTGAAGGCTGGGGGGAAGAGACCCAGTACTTC.

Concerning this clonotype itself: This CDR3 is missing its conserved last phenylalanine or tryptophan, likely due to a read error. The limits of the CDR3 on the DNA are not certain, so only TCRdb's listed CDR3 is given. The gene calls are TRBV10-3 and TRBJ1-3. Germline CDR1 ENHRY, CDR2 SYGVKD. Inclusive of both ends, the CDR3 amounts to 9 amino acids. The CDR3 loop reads CAISEPGRG.

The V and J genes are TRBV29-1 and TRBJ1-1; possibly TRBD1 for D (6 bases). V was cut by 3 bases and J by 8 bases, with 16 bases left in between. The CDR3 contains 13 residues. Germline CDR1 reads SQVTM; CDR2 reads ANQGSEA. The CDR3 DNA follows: TGCAGCGTTGAGACTAGGACAGAGGAGGAAGCTTTCTTT. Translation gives CSVETRTEEEAFF. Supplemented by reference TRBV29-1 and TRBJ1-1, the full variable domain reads SAVISQKPSRDICQRGTSLTIQCQVDSQVTMMFWYRQQPGQSLTLIATANQGSEATYESGFVIDKFPISRPNLTFSTLTVSNMSPEDSSIYLCSVETRTEEEAFFGQGTRLTVV.

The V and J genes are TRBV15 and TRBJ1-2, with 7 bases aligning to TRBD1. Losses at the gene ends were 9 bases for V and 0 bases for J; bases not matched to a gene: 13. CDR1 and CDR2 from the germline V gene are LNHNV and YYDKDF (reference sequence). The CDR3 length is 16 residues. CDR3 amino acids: CATDRVEFAANYGYTF. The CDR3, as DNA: TGTGCCACTGACAGGGTAGAGTTCGCTGCTAACTATGGCTACACCTTC. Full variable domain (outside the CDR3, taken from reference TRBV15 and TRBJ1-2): DAMVIQNPRYQVTQFGKPVTLSCSQTLNHNVMYWYQQKSSQAPKLLFHYYDKDFNNEADTPDNFQSRRPNTSFCFLDIRSPGLGDTAMYLCATDRVEFAANYGYTFGSGTRLTVV.

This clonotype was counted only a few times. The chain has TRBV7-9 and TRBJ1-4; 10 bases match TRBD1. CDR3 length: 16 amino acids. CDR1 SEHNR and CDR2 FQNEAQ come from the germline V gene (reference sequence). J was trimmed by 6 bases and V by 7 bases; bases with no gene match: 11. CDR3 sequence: CASTGQGGRTDEKLFF. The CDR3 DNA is TGTGCCAGCACCGGACAGGGGGGGAGGACGGATGAAAAACTGTTTTTT.

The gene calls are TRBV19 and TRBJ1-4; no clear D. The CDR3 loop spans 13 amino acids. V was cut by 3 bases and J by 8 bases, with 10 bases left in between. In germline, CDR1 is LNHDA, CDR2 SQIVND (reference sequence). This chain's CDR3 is CASSMGGTEKLFF. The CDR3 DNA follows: TGTGCCAGTAGTATGGGAGGAACCGAAAAACTGTTTTTT.

The CDR3: CASSYNRGWFF. In nucleotides, the CDR3 is TGTGCCAGCAGTTATAACAGGGGGTGGTTCTTT. V and J are TRBV6-9 and TRBJ1-1; 8 bases are shared with TRBD1. This CDR3 is 11 amino acids long. CDR1 MNHGY and CDR2 SVAAGI come from the germline V gene. V lost 2 bases, J lost 14 bases, and 4 bases stayed unmatched.

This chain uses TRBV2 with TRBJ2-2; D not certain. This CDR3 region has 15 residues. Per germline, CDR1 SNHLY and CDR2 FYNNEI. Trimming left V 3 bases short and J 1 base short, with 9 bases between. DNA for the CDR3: TGTGCCAGCAGTGAGGTAGGGCAGAACACCGGGGAGCTGTTTTTT. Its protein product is CASSEVGQNTGELFF.

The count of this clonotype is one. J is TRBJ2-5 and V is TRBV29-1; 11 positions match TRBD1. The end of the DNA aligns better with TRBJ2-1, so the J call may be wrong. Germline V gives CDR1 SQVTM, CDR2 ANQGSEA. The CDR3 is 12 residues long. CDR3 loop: CSVGTGGDEQFF. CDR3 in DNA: TGCAGCGTAGGGACAGGGGGGGATGAGCAGTTCTTC.

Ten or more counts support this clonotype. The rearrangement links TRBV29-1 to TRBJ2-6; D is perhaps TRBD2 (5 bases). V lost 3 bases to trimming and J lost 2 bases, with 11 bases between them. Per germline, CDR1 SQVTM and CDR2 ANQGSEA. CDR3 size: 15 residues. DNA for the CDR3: TGCAGCGTTGAGGTCCTCGGGGCTGGGGCCAACGTCCTGACTTTC. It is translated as CSVEVLGAGANVLTF.

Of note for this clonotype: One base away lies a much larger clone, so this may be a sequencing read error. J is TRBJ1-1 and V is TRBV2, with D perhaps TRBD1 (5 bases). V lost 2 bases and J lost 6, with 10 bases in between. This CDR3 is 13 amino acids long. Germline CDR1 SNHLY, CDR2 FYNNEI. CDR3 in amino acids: CASSEQGMAEAFF. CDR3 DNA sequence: TGTGCCAGCAGTGAACAGGGTATGGCTGAAGCTTTCTTT.